This TCR beta chain was profiled in a study of blood T cells in healthy people across ages. CDR1 and CDR2 (germline): DFQATT, SNEGSKA (reference sequence). V was trimmed by 6 bases and J by 0 bases, leaving 14 bases between them. This CDR3 is 14 amino acids long. Primers used in a second PCR of roughly 6 to 11 cycles were a sample-barcoded 5' primer and a J-beta primer mix. From the 5' RACE reads, TCRdb called clonotypes with MiXCR, one entry per CDR3 protein. Of about 930,000 distinct CDR3 sequences in the sample, just under 30% were seen once. These data were also reused for a study on T cells of mothers and their children. That paper states: The study sampled three healthy Caucasian mothers and their six children.

This chain links TRBV20-1 with TRBJ1-1; the D is unclear. Sequencing was performed on blood. This sequence was found in a woman between 40 and 55 years old in good health. The CDR3 is CSAGPDTVNTEAFF. In nucleotides, the CDR3 is TGCAGTGCCGGCCCCGACACTGTGAACACTGAAGCTTTCTTT.